This record looks at one T cell receptor (beta chain) sequence and its context. The data were produced by immunoSEQ multiplex PCR, yet TCRdb's version contains in-frame clones alone and is incomplete. This sample has around 83,000 clones, with about 82% found just once. This entry comes from a study of T cell responses to AZD1222 COVID-19 vaccine. From germline, CDR1 is MNHEY and CDR2 SVGEGT. V was clipped by 4 bases and J by 3 bases, with 10 bases between them. The CDR3 has 14 amino acids. The sequence came from an adult in good health. The chain uses TRBV6-2 or TRBV6-3 and TRBJ2-1; no reliable D call. The sequences come from peripheral blood, collected on day 0 of AZD1222 vaccination. This CDR3 is CASSSNVRYNEQFF. CDR3 in DNA: TGTGCCAGCAGTTCGAATGTCCGCTACAATGAGCAGTTCTTC.